The 13 T cell receptor beta chains below come from one sample, sequenced in a study of response to subunit inactivated influenza vaccine. MiXCR, applied by TCRdb to the RT-PCR reads, yields one record per CDR3 protein. The sample includes over 400,000 distinct CDR3 sequences, around 13% of them seen just once. The sequencing used PBMCs from blood, collected roughly 48 days after vaccination. The source is a man aged 45-65 years who received an inactivated influenza vaccine.

This chain links TRBV4-3 with TRBJ1-3; perhaps TRBD1 as D (5 bases). The CDR3 is 15 amino acids. Trimming stripped 5 bases from V and 0 bases from J, with 11 bases between. In germline, CDR1 is LGHNA, CDR2 YSLEER. The CDR3 reads CASSSDTFSGNTIYF. The CDR3 region has the DNA TGCGCCAGCAGCTCGGACACCTTCTCTGGAAACACCATATATTTT.

A few counts support this clonotype. The CDR3 protein is CAISESPRQPLHF. CDR3 DNA sequence: TGTGCCATCAGTGAGTCCCCCAGACAACCCCTCCACTTT. The rearrangement uses TRBV10-3 and TRBJ1-6; D remains ambiguous. This CDR3 region has 13 residues. Germline CDR1 and CDR2: ENHRY and SYGVKD. Between the trimmed V and J ends, which lost 0 bases and 12 bases, there was a span of 9 bases.

This rearrangement joins TRBV20-1 to TRBJ2-3; a possible D gene is TRBD2 (6 bases). This CDR3 is built from 15 residues. The V gene's germline CDR1 is DFQATT and CDR2 SNEGSKA (reference sequence). Trimming removed 1 base from V and 6 bases from J, with 17 bases in between. As DNA, the CDR3 is TGCAGTGCTAGAGGCGGGGCGTCTGGGAAGGATACGCAGTATTTT. Translation gives CSARGGASGKDTQYF.

The rearrangement joins TRBV12-2 to TRBJ2-5; the table gives TRBD2 as D, unverified against the DNA. TRBV12-2 is a listed pseudogene. The CDR3 loop spans 12 amino acids. The CDR3 coding sequence is TGTGCAAGTCGCACGGGACTTGGGACCCAGTACTTC. This codes for CASRTGLGTQYF.

This CDR3 is CSVEGTGDEQYF. The CDR3 DNA is TGCAGCGTTGAAGGGACAGGCGACGAGCAGTACTTC. The rearrangement links TRBV29-1 to TRBJ2-7, with 7 bases lining up with TRBD1. CDR3 size: 12 residues. The V gene end was trimmed by 1 base and the J gene end by 5 bases; junction bases not matched to a gene: 2. Germline values: CDR1 SQVTM, CDR2 ANQGSEA.

This clonotype was counted ten times or more. CDR3 protein: CAGKGFWAGANVLTF. The CDR3 nucleotides are TGTGCCGGCAAGGGGTTCTGGGCCGGGGCCAACGTCCTGACTTTC. The genes are TRBV24-1 and TRBJ2-6, with D maybe TRBD1 (5 bases). The CDR3 is 15 amino acids. With 12 bases removed from V and 4 bases from J, the gap between germline ends came to 18 bases. The V gene's germline CDR1 is KGHDR and CDR2 SFDVKD.

This clonotype was observed at least ten times. One junction end does not reproduce the germline sequence, and a read error may be involved. The chain links TRBV12-3 or TRBV12-4 to TRBJ2-1, with 12 nucleotides matching TRBD2. This CDR3 contains 14 residues. This CDR3 reads CASSLAGGRSEQFF. As DNA, the CDR3 is TGTGCCAGCAGTCTAGCGGGGGGGCGCAGTGAGCAGTTCTTC.

The chain uses TRBV10-3 and TRBJ2-1; TRBD2 matches at 7 bases. This CDR3 contains 15 residues. The J segment lost 0 bases and the V segment lost 3 bases, leaving 2 bases of the junction unmatched. The germline gives CDR1 ENHRY, CDR2 SYGVKD. CDR3: CAISDGRSSYNEQFF. The CDR3 DNA sequence: TGTGCCATCAGTGACGGGAGGAGCTCCTACAATGAGCAGTTCTTC.

This clonotype occurred once. A much larger clone lies a single base off, so this may be a read error. V gene TRBV12-3 or TRBV12-4 combines with J gene TRBJ2-1, with D possibly being TRBD2 (5 bases). The CDR3 is 14 residues long. CDR3 DNA sequence: TGTGCCAGCTACCGGGGTTATAACTACGATGAGCAGTTCTTC. Translation gives CASYRGYNYDEQFF.

This clonotype was detected ten times or more. This sequence joins TRBV29-1 and TRBJ2-7, with D uncertain. Germline CDR1 reads SQVTM; CDR2 reads ANQGSEA. Trimming removed 7 bases from V and 4 bases from J, with 11 bases in between. This CDR3 spans 11 amino acids. The CDR3, as DNA: TGCAGCGCCGCCAGCTCGTACGAGCAGTACTTC. Translation gives CSAASSYEQYF.

J is TRBJ1-1 and V is TRBV12-3 or TRBV12-4; the D gene is possibly TRBD1 (5 bases). Trimming removed 5 bases from V and 8 bases from J, with 18 bases in between. The CDR3 totals 14 residues. The CDR3 DNA reads TGTGCCAGCAGTCCCACTCCGGGACGCAGCGAAGCTTTCTTT. This sequence encodes CASSPTPGRSEAFF.

This clonotype was counted at least ten times. The V gene is TRBV12-3 or TRBV12-4, the J gene TRBJ2-3; D gene ambiguous. This CDR3 is built from 15 residues. V was pared by 9 bases and J by 2 bases, with 18 bases between. The CDR3 region has the DNA TGTGCCAGTATGTCTGGGTTTGAAGTCACAGATACGCAGTATTTT. Encoded protein: CASMSGFEVTDTQYF.

This clonotype was recorded at least ten times. The chain is built from TRBV12-3 or TRBV12-4 and TRBJ2-1, with D possibly matching TRBD2 (6 bases). The CDR3 loop spans 15 amino acids. The V and J ends lost 7 bases and 1 base respectively, with 14 bases between them. The CDR3 loop reads CASINGGMSYNEQFF. The CDR3 DNA reads as TGTGCCAGCATTAATGGGGGGATGTCCTACAATGAGCAGTTCTTC.